This entry concerns a single T cell receptor beta chain. Its specificity is not known. This specimen belongs to a study of siplizumab effects on memory and regulatory T cells. Overall study results and limits: Siplizumab conditions gave an average of around 70% Treg-derived mappable alloreactive CD4+ clones, versus less than 35% for controls. Whether the proliferating Tregs (from siplizumab cultures) were suppressive was not confirmed. The study found naive T cells seemingly more diverse than memory cells and seemingly major alloresponse contributors.

Generated by immunoSEQ multiplex PCR, the TCRdb table keeps only in-frame clones and is missing some. The sample lists about 110,000 clones, roughly 94% seen once, with under 0.75% in the top ten. V was trimmed by 0 bases and J by 2 bases, leaving 30 bases between them. Germline lookup yields CDR1 SGDLS and CDR2 YYNGEE. This CDR3 contains 21 residues. The specimen was Tregs sorted from blood. This sequence was found in a human donor in good health. The V gene is TRBV9, the J gene TRBJ2-7; D call uncertain. Here the CDR3 DNA reads TGTGCCAGCAGCGTAGTCTGGGTGAGGTCTTCGAGTCCTTATGATCCCTACGAGCAGTACTTC. Translating it yields CASSVVWVRSSSPYDPYEQYF.